Following are 26 T cell receptor beta chains from one sample sequenced in a study of T-cell reconstitution after alpha-beta-depleted transplantation in children. Unique molecular identifiers were incorporated into the prepared TCRbeta library. TCRdb fed the PCR reads into MiXCR, producing one record per CDR3 protein. The sample has some 240,000 distinct CDR3 sequences, about 9.6% seen once. The source was PBMCs from the stem cell graft donor, collected from the stem cell graft. All receptors come from a human donor who donated a stem cell graft to a child with SCID.

This clonotype was counted ten times or more. V usage is TRBV27 and J usage is TRBJ1-1, with a tentative D call TRBD1 (6 bases). This CDR3 contains 15 residues. Germline loops: CDR1 MNHEY, CDR2 SMNVEV (reference sequence). With 5 bases removed from V and 3 bases from J, the gap between germline ends came to 16 bases. CDR3 region: CASSLHKDRYTEAFF. The CDR3, as DNA: TGTGCCAGCAGTCTCCACAAGGACAGATACACTGAAGCTTTCTTT.

Only a few counts were recorded for this clonotype. This chain links TRBV10-3 with TRBJ2-5, with a weak D call TRBD2 (6 bases). The V end lost 6 bases, the J end lost 2 bases, and 22 bases lay between the germline ends. CDR1 and CDR2 (germline): ENHRY, SYGVKD. CDR3 length equals 17 residues. CDR3 region: CAISGAHVAENQETQYF. The CDR3 DNA sequence: TGTGCCATCAGCGGGGCCCATGTAGCGGAAAATCAAGAGACCCAGTACTTC.

The V and J genes are TRBV18 and TRBJ1-3, with 11 bases lining up with TRBD1. V lost 6 bases to trimming and J lost 5 bases; unmatched junction nucleotides: 6. Germline CDR1 reads KGHSH; CDR2 reads LQKENI. The length of the CDR3 is 15 residues. The CDR3 reads CASSHGQGARNTIYF. The CDR3, as DNA: TGTGCCAGCTCGCACGGACAGGGGGCAAGAAACACCATATATTTT.

As concerns this clonotype: Since no conserved phenylalanine or tryptophan closes the CDR3, a read error is the likely cause. The chain is built from TRBV5-5 and TRBJ2-1, with D hard to call. Germline assignment: CDR1 SGHKS and CDR2 YYEKEE (reference sequence). This CDR3 contains 16 residues. The V and J ends lost 4 bases and 4 bases respectively, with 18 bases between them. The CDR3 sequence is CASSARVSASYNEQFL. The DNA of the CDR3 is TGTGCCAGCAGCGCCCGCGTCAGCGCCTCTTACAATGAGCAGTTCCTC.

This clonotype came up many times. CDR3 nucleotide sequence: TGTGCCAGCAGCGTGAGCGGGGGCCGCGGAGATACGCAGTATTTT. Residues: CASSVSGGRGDTQYF. The V and J genes are TRBV5-6 and TRBJ2-3; 8 nucleotides match TRBD2. Germline V gene sequence: CDR1 SGHDT, CDR2 YYEEEE. The CDR3 is 15 residues long. V gave up 4 bases and J gave up 5 bases; unmatched junction bases: 9.

This clonotype was counted at least ten times. J is TRBJ2-3 and V is TRBV2, with 11 positions matching TRBD2. Germline-derived CDR1 and CDR2 are SNHLY and FYNNEI. The J segment lost 8 bases and the V segment lost 8 bases, leaving 3 bases of the junction unmatched. This CDR3 region has 12 residues. CDR3 protein: CASVTSGGTQYF. The CDR3 DNA follows: TGTGCCAGCGTCACTAGCGGGGGTACGCAGTATTTT.

At least ten counts were recorded for this clonotype. The chain joins TRBV9 to TRBJ2-2, with D hard to call. Germline V gene data show CDR1 as SGDLS and CDR2 as YYNGEE. Trimming took 2 bases from V and 4 from J, leaving 9 bases between them. The CDR3 has 14 amino acids. Here the CDR3 DNA reads TGTGCCAGCAGCGTTGGGTCGCTCACCGGGGAGCTGTTTTTT. This encodes CASSVGSLTGELFF.

This clonotype was seen repeatedly, ten times or more. A read error may account for a junction end that differs from germline. The gene calls are TRBV5-1 and TRBJ2-7; TRBD1 is a possible D gene (5 bases). The CDR3 length is 13 residues. Germline lookup yields CDR1 SGHRS and CDR2 YFSETQ. CDR3 residues: CASSLGQSSEQYF. CDR3 coding DNA: TGCGCCAGCAGCTTGGGACAGTCCTCCGAGCAGTACTTC.

This clonotype has just a few counts. J is TRBJ2-7 and V is TRBV9; possibly TRBD2 for D (6 bases). The CDR3 has 17 residues. Between the trimmed V and J ends, which lost 4 bases and 4 bases, there was a span of 24 bases. From germline, CDR1 is SGDLS and CDR2 YYNGEE. The CDR3 here is CASSPYGMGVGGYEQYF. CDR3 bases: TGTGCCAGCAGCCCCTACGGTATGGGGGTCGGGGGTTACGAGCAGTACTTC.

This clonotype was detected only a few times. The CDR3 region is CSVLEGGNEKLFF. DNA for the CDR3: TGCAGCGTTCTAGAGGGGGGTAATGAAAAACTGTTTTTT. The V and J genes are TRBV29-1 and TRBJ1-4, with a weak D call TRBD1 (6 bases). The V gene's germline CDR1 is SQVTM and CDR2 ANQGSEA. V was cut by 5 bases and J by 4 bases, with 11 bases left in between. This CDR3 region has 13 residues.

The sample holds many counts of this clonotype. J is TRBJ2-7 and V is TRBV28; TRBD1 is a possible D gene (7 bases). CDR3 length equals 15 residues. Per the germline V gene, CDR1 is MDHEN and CDR2 is SYDVKM. The V end lost 5 bases, the J end lost 4 bases, and 18 bases lay between the germline ends. DNA for the CDR3: TGTGCCAGCAGTCTTGGGACAGTTGGAGGGTACGAGCAGTACTTC. This sequence encodes CASSLGTVGGYEQYF.

This clonotype was counted at least ten times. The chain couples TRBV9 to TRBJ1-3; weak D call: TRBD1 (6 bases). In germline, CDR1 is SGDLS, CDR2 YYNGEE. The V and J ends lost 3 bases and 0 bases respectively, with 13 bases between them. This CDR3 has 16 residues. The CDR3 DNA follows: TGTGCCAGCAGCGCGCAAACAGGGAACTCTGGAAACACCATATATTTT. Translated: CASSAQTGNSGNTIYF. The full variable domain, with the rest looked up from reference TRBV9 and TRBJ1-3, is DSGVTQTPKHLITATGQRVTLRCSPRSGDLSVYWYQQSLDQGLQFLIQYYNGEERAKGNILERFSAQQFPDLHSELNLSSLELGDSALYFCASSAQTGNSGNTIYFGEGSWLTVV.

This clonotype was picked up many times. This chain connects TRBV5-1 to TRBJ2-1, with 10 nucleotides matching TRBD1. CDR3 length: 15 residues. Trimming at V came to 3 bases and at J to 5 bases, leaving 5 bases not matched to a gene. Per the germline V gene, CDR1 is SGHRS and CDR2 is YFSETQ. The CDR3 DNA reads as TGCGCCAGCAGCTCAGACAGGGGGCCCGACAATGAGCAGTTCTTC. Translation gives CASSSDRGPDNEQFF.

This clonotype was recorded many times. J is TRBJ1-5 and V is TRBV27, with D maybe TRBD1 (6 bases). V was shortened by 5 bases and J by 6 bases, with 20 bases between the two germline ends. The CDR3 runs to 16 residues. The germline gives CDR1 MNHEY, CDR2 SMNVEV (reference sequence). The CDR3 nucleotides read TGTGCCAGCAGTACTCAGTGGACAGCAGTAAGTCAGCCCCAGCATTTT. This codes for CASSTQWTAVSQPQHF.

This clonotype was counted at least ten times. The rearrangement uses TRBV20-1 and TRBJ2-1; tentatively, D is TRBD2 (7 bases). The V end lost 1 base, the J end lost 8 bases, and 18 bases lay between the germline ends. This CDR3 spans 15 amino acids. From germline, CDR1 is DFQATT and CDR2 SNEGSKA (reference sequence). CDR3 residues: CSARGPGGPGYEQFF. CDR3 sequence (DNA): TGCAGTGCTAGAGGACCCGGGGGGCCAGGATATGAGCAGTTCTTC.

This clonotype was seen ten or more times. The rearrangement uses TRBV7-9 and TRBJ1-1; no clear D gene. The CDR3 totals 15 residues. Germline CDR1 and CDR2: SEHNR and FQNEAQ (reference sequence). The ends were cut back, 2 bases at V and 1 base at J, with 11 bases in the middle. The CDR3 region has the DNA TGTGCCAGCAGCTTAAGGTCGGCAGAGAACACTGAAGCTTTCTTT. Translation: CASSLRSAENTEAFF.

This clonotype has ten or more counts. The genes are TRBV6-5 and TRBJ2-7, with 7 bases fitting TRBD1. The trim removed 6 bases at V and 3 bases at J, leaving 5 bases unmatched. Germline CDR1 MNHEY, CDR2 SVGAGI. The CDR3 contains 13 residues. The CDR3: CASRRTGNYEQYF. The CDR3 coding sequence is TGTGCCAGCAGACGGACAGGCAACTACGAGCAGTACTTC.

This clonotype was observed at least ten times. The J gene is TRBJ1-4, the V gene TRBV19; weak D call: TRBD1 (6 bases). This CDR3 has 13 residues. V dropped 4 bases and J dropped 10 bases, with 13 bases sitting between them. Per the germline V gene, CDR1 is LNHDA and CDR2 is SQIVND (reference sequence). For the CDR3, the DNA is TGTGCCAGTAGTAATCAGGGGAAGGGAAAACTGTTTTTT. As protein: CASSNQGKGKLFF.

This clonotype was found many times. The chain recombines TRBV20-1 with TRBJ2-3; D is undetermined. CDR3 size: 12 residues. Germline loops: CDR1 DFQATT, CDR2 SNEGSKA (reference sequence). Trimming took off 3 bases at V and 2 bases at J, with 6 bases between the two ends. As DNA, the CDR3 is TGCAGTGCTAGTGCCCTCACAGATACGCAGTATTTT. Translation: CSASALTDTQYF.

This clonotype has a count of ten or more. The chain couples TRBV4-2 to TRBJ2-1; 9 positions match TRBD2. Trimming removed 1 base from V and 7 bases from J; junction bases left unmatched: 8. This CDR3 region has 16 residues. CDR1 is LGHNA and CDR2 is YNFKEQ in the germline V gene. CDR3 nucleotides: TGTGCCAGCAGCCAAGTTGGCGCTAGCGGGGATAATGAGCAGTTCTTC. This gives the protein CASSQVGASGDNEQFF.

This clonotype was seen repeatedly, ten times or more. The V and J genes are TRBV24-1 and TRBJ2-2; D possibly corresponds to TRBD2 (6 bases). The V gene lost 4 bases and the J gene lost 4 bases, with 12 bases spanning the gap. The germline gives CDR1 KGHDR, CDR2 SFDVKD. This CDR3 has 15 residues. CDR3 in amino acids: CATSERQGGTGELFF. In DNA, the CDR3 is TGTGCCACCAGTGAGCGGCAGGGAGGCACCGGGGAGCTGTTTTTT.

The V call is TRBV5-6, the J call TRBJ1-2; tentatively, D is TRBD1 (6 bases). Trimming pared 2 bases from V and 3 bases from J, leaving 14 bases between. The CDR3 covers 15 residues. From germline, CDR1 is SGHDT and CDR2 YYEEEE. The CDR3 here is CASSFGGPADYGYTF. As DNA, the CDR3 is TGTGCCAGCAGCTTTGGGGGGCCCGCGGACTATGGCTACACCTTC.

This clonotype was observed many times. The CDR3: CASSLTLLPGQGRPYGYTF. DNA for the CDR3: TGTGCCAGCAGTTTGACCCTCCTACCTGGACAGGGACGACCCTATGGCTACACCTTC. This sequence joins TRBV6-5 and TRBJ1-2, with 8 bases that match TRBD1. The CDR3 sequence is 19 residues long. J was trimmed by 4 bases and V by 4 bases; bases with no gene match: 20. The V gene's germline CDR1 is MNHEY and CDR2 SVGAGI.

Only one count was recorded for this clonotype. V gene TRBV11-1 combines with J gene TRBJ2-1; no clear D gene. V lost 0 bases and J lost 10, with 13 bases in between. The germline V gene has CDR1 SGHAT and CDR2 FQDESV (reference sequence). The CDR3 is 14 amino acids. Here the CDR3 reads CASSLAAAPREQFF. CDR3 in DNA: TGTGCCAGCAGCTTAGCGGCGGCCCCTAGGGAGCAGTTCTTC. Combining the CDR3 with reference TRBV11-1 and TRBJ2-1 gives the whole variable domain EAEVAQSPRYKITEKSQAVAFWCDPISGHATLYWYRQILGQGPELLVQFQDESVVDDSQLPKDRFSAERLKGVDSTLKIQPAELGDSAMYLCASSLAAAPREQFFGPGTRLTVL.

This clonotype was found a few times. A much more abundant neighbour one base away suggests this may be a read error. The chain recombines TRBV5-1 with TRBJ1-2, with D unclear. Germline CDR1 SGHRS, CDR2 YFSETQ. The CDR3 contains 14 residues. The CDR3 here is CASSLEGSTGGYPF. The DNA of the CDR3 is TGCGCCAGCAGCTTGGAGGGCTCGACTGGTGGCTACCCCTTC.

A few counts support this clonotype. The chain is built from TRBV10-3 and TRBJ2-5; no clear D. Deletions cut 2 bases from V and 2 bases from J, with 9 bases between. The CDR3 runs 14 residues. Germline CDR1 ENHRY, CDR2 SYGVKD. CDR3: CAISETNGQETQYF. In DNA form, the CDR3 reads TGTGCCATCAGTGAGACGAACGGGCAAGAGACCCAGTACTTC.